This TCR beta chain was profiled in a study of T cell repertoires in cytomegalovirus infection. Study summary: The public TCR beta signatures pointed to both CMV infection and matching HLA type.

The CDR3 contains 14 residues. CDR1 is MDHEN and CDR2 is SYDVKM in the germline V gene. The V and J ends lost 5 bases and 4 bases, in that order; junction bases with no gene match: 5. From the reads, TCRdb called clonotypes with MiXCR, one entry per CDR3 protein. The data contain around 240,000 distinct CDR3 sequences, approximately 24% of them seen just once; the ten biggest clones take up around a sixth. The chain combines TRBV28 with TRBJ1-3; 7 positions match TRBD1. This clonotype was obtained from a human donor in good health (CMV status not recorded). Some clones in this sample may be carry-over from other donors' samples. Material for sequencing was CD8+ T cells from PBMCs. The CDR3 region has the DNA TGTGCCAGCAGTGCTACAGGGGAAGGAAACACCATATATTTT. Amino acids: CASSATGEGNTIYF.